Shown below are 5 T cell receptor beta chains from a single sample sequenced in a study of spatial heterogeneity in lung cancer (dated by TCRdb to about 2019). Read against the paper, the sample's time point label means: blood at routine non-recurrence follow-up after resection. Receptor libraries were prepared by 5' RACE. Sequenced on a NextSeq 500. TCRdb reanalyzed the raw reads on its own, using fastp at Q25 for trimming and MiXCR for clone calling, and kept in-frame beta chains. When rows share a CDR3 protein, they turn into one entry using the most common DNA and genes. The sample table shows about 100,000 distinct CDR3 sequences, and around 19% are seen once. The ten largest clonotypes hold just over 20% of the sample. Sequenced here: PBMCs, sampled at follow-up. The receptors come from a male donor with early-stage non-small cell lung cancer.

This clonotype was picked up many times. This chain joins TRBV4-1 and TRBJ1-1, with a weak D call TRBD1 (5 bases). CDR3 length: 14 amino acids. V shed 4 bases and J shed 6 bases, with 15 bases lying between them. CDR1 is MGHRA, CDR2 YSYEKL, per germline. The CDR3 DNA reads as TGCGCCAGCAGCCTACCAGGGATAGGCGCTGAAGCTTTCTTT. Translating gives CASSLPGIGAEAFF.

The V gene is TRBV6-5, the J gene TRBJ1-1, with D perhaps TRBD1 (5 bases). The CDR3 loop spans 15 amino acids. CDR1 and CDR2 from the germline V gene are MNHEY and SVGAGI. V was trimmed by 3 bases and J by 5 bases, leaving 16 bases between them. CDR3 bases: TGTGCCAGCAGTTATACTGGCAGCGGGGGGACTGAAGCTTTCTTT. This encodes CASSYTGSGGTEAFF.

This clonotype appeared a few times. The J gene is TRBJ2-1, the V gene TRBV4-1; D ambiguous. Between the trimmed V and J ends, which lost 4 bases and 1 base, there was a span of 5 bases. This CDR3 has 13 amino acids. CDR1 and CDR2 from the germline V gene are MGHRA and YSYEKL. The CDR3 bases are TGCGCCAGCAGCCCCGGGTCCTACAATGAGCAGTTCTTC. This codes for CASSPGSYNEQFF.

In its sample, this clonotype was seen a few times. The chain couples TRBV5-1 to TRBJ2-2; D is possibly TRBD2 (6 bases). The CDR3 has 15 amino acids. The germline CDR1 and CDR2 sequences are SGHRS and YFSETQ. Trimming left V 4 bases short and J 0 bases short, with 10 bases between. The CDR3 sequence: CASSDGTSNTGELFF. The CDR3 DNA sequence: TGCGCCAGCAGCGACGGGACTTCGAACACCGGGGAGCTGTTTTTT.

This clonotype was observed a handful of times. The gene calls are TRBV6-2 or TRBV6-3 and TRBJ1-2; possible D gene TRBD1, 5 bases. V was clipped by 2 bases and J by 4 bases, with 11 bases between them. The CDR3 spans 14 residues. Germline loops: CDR1 MNHEY, CDR2 SVGEGT. In DNA form, the CDR3 reads TGTGCCAGCAGTTACGGGGGACGGAGCTATGGCTACACCTTC. The encoded protein is CASSYGGRSYGYTF.